These 20 T cell receptor beta chains originate from one sample sequenced in a study of blood T cell repertoires in COVID-19. TCRdb's table, derived via immunoSEQ multiplex PCR, lists solely in-frame clones and lacks some. The sample holds about 71,000 clones, about 91% seen once. Sequencing was performed on peripheral blood. The origin of the receptors is a man aged 50 or older with active COVID-19.

The rearrangement joins TRBV30 to TRBJ1-6; D remains unclear. The CDR3 extends over 9 amino acids. Germline CDR1 is GTSNPN and CDR2 is SVGIG (reference sequence). CDR3 DNA: TGTCAGGTGGTTTCACCCCTCCACTTT. This sequence encodes CQVVSPLHF.

The rearrangement joins TRBV6-5 to TRBJ2-5, with D tentatively TRBD2 (6 bases). The germline V gene encodes CDR1 MNHEY and CDR2 SVGAGI. V gave up 0 bases and J gave up 1 base, with 12 bases separating them. The CDR3 runs 16 residues. The CDR3 DNA follows: TGTGCCAGCAGTTACTCGCTATCCGGGAGCCAAGAGACCCAGTACTTC. Its translation: CASSYSLSGSQETQYF.

The rearrangement uses TRBV6-1 and TRBJ2-7, with D possibly TRBD1 on 6 matching bases. Trimming shortened V by 1 base and J by 5 bases, and 12 bases separated the two germline ends. This CDR3 comprises 14 residues. Germline CDR1 and CDR2: MNHNS and SASEGT. CDR3 coding DNA: TGTGCCAGCAGTGAAGACAGGGTTTCCCACGAGCAGTACTTC. It specifies CASSEDRVSHEQYF.

This rearrangement joins TRBV10-3 to TRBJ2-3, with 9 bases identical to TRBD2. Germline V gene sequence: CDR1 ENHRY, CDR2 SYGVKD. This CDR3 is 22 amino acids long. After removal of 3 bases from V and 2 bases from J, the junction contained 24 bases not matched to a gene. The CDR3 sequence is CAISDDSLADRASGAVTDTQYF. CDR3 nucleotides: TGTGCCATCAGTGACGATAGTTTGGCAGACCGAGCTAGCGGGGCCGTCACAGATACGCAGTATTTT.

The count of this clone is one. In DNA, the CDR3 is TGTGCCAGCAGCTCCTCCGGGACAGGGATAAACGAGCAGTACTTC. Encoded protein: CASSSSGTGINEQYF. The rearrangement uses TRBV7-2 and TRBJ2-7; 9 positions match TRBD1. The germline V gene has CDR1 SGHTA and CDR2 FQGNSA. Trimming at V came to 4 bases and at J to 5 bases, leaving 9 bases not matched to a gene. The CDR3 contains 15 residues.

The chain is built from TRBV2 and TRBJ1-1; unclear D gene. The CDR3 has 14 residues. Germline CDR1 and CDR2: SNHLY and FYNNEI. V shed 5 bases and J shed 3 bases, with 13 bases lying between them. The CDR3 region has the DNA TGTGCCAGCAGTTGGAGGGAGGTGGACACTGAAGCTTTCTTT. This gives the protein CASSWREVDTEAFF. Full variable domain (outside the CDR3, taken from reference TRBV2 and TRBJ1-1): EPEVTQTPSHQVTQMGQEVILRCVPISNHLYFYWYRQILGQKVEFLVSFYNNEISEKSEIFDDQFSVERPDGSNFTLKIRSTKLEDSAMYFCASSWREVDTEAFFGQGTRLTVV.

In its sample, this clone was seen a few times. V is TRBV7-2 and J is TRBJ2-7, with 10 bases identical to TRBD1. The length of the CDR3 is 16 residues. The V and J ends lost 4 bases and 1 base, in that order; junction bases with no gene match: 7. Germline V gene lookup returns CDR1 SGHTA and CDR2 FQGNSA. The CDR3 sequence: CASSYQWTGGSYEQYF. For the CDR3, the DNA is TGTGCCAGCAGCTACCAGTGGACAGGGGGGTCCTACGAGCAGTACTTC.

V and J are TRBV12-3 or TRBV12-4 and TRBJ1-1; D not certain. V lost 2 bases and J lost 5, with 6 bases in between. The length of the CDR3 is 12 residues. DNA for the CDR3: TGTGCCAGCAGTTTATCCGGGACTGAAGCTTTCTTT. Protein: CASSLSGTEAFF.

The chain couples TRBV6-5 to TRBJ1-1, with a possible D match to TRBD1 (6 bases). Trimming removed 5 bases at V and 5 bases at J, with 9 bases between. CDR3 length equals 12 residues. Per germline, CDR1 MNHEY and CDR2 SVGAGI. In nucleotides, the CDR3 is TGTGCCAGCAGTCTAAGGGGGACTGAAGCTTTCTTT. Its protein is CASSLRGTEAFF.

The chain employs TRBV6-5 and TRBJ1-1; D remains ambiguous. The CDR3 contains 13 residues. Trimming left V 6 bases short and J 1 base short, with 9 bases between. Germline values: CDR1 MNHEY, CDR2 SVGAGI. CDR3 nucleotides: TGTGCCAGCAGCGTAACAGAGAACACTGAAGCTTTCTTT. Amino acid sequence: CASSVTENTEAFF.

The DNA of the CDR3 is TGTGCCAGTAGTATAGTAGAACAGGGGAATCAGCCCCAGCATTTT. This sequence encodes CASSIVEQGNQPQHF. The chain employs TRBV19 and TRBJ1-5, with 7 bases lining up with TRBD1. V lost 1 base to trimming and J lost 4 bases; unmatched junction nucleotides: 4. Germline CDR1 and CDR2: LNHDA and SQIVND (reference sequence). This CDR3 is built from 15 residues.

V gene TRBV5-1 combines with J gene TRBJ2-1, with a possible D match to TRBD2 (6 bases). The CDR3 extends over 14 amino acids. With 5 bases removed from V and 2 bases from J, the gap between germline ends came to 11 bases. CDR1 SGHRS and CDR2 YFSETQ come from the germline V gene. The CDR3 loop is CASSFSGAYNEQFF. For the CDR3, the DNA is TGCGCCAGCAGTTTTAGCGGAGCCTACAATGAGCAGTTCTTC.

The chain couples TRBV27 to TRBJ2-7; 8 nucleotides align to TRBD1. The V gene end was trimmed by 5 bases and the J gene end by 3 bases; junction bases not matched to a gene: 6. Germline values: CDR1 MNHEY, CDR2 SMNVEV (reference sequence). The CDR3 extends over 14 amino acids. Here the CDR3 reads CASSETGAIYEQYF. CDR3 nucleotide sequence: TGTGCCAGCAGTGAGACAGGGGCGATCTACGAGCAGTACTTC.

The rearrangement links TRBV3-1 (or the pseudogene TRBV3-2) to TRBJ2-5, with D perhaps matching TRBD2 (6 bases). V lost 5 bases and J 1 base, leaving 11 bases between the germline ends. The V gene's germline CDR1 is LGHDT and CDR2 YNNKEL (reference sequence). CDR3 length equals 14 residues. As DNA, the CDR3 is TGTGCCAGCAGCAACGGGGGAGGCCAAGAGACCCAGTACTTC. It yields the protein CASSNGGGQETQYF.

The DNA of the CDR3 is TGTGCCAGCAGTGACCGGGACACTTCCTACGAGCAGTACTTC. As protein: CASSDRDTSYEQYF. The V gene is TRBV6-6, the J gene TRBJ2-7, with D perhaps matching TRBD1 (6 bases). CDR3 size: 14 residues. V was clipped by 5 bases and J by 1 base, with 12 bases between them. CDR1 and CDR2 from the germline V gene are MNHNY and SVGAGI (reference sequence).

V gene TRBV19 combines with J gene TRBJ2-2; 10 bases line up with TRBD1. The CDR3 has 16 amino acids. V trimming: 3 bases; J trimming: 6 bases; junction bases outside the gene matches: 7. Per the germline V gene, CDR1 is LNHDA and CDR2 is SQIVND (reference sequence). The CDR3 loop reads CASSISGTGVAGELFF. The DNA for the CDR3 is TGTGCCAGTAGTATCTCCGGGACAGGGGTCGCCGGGGAGCTGTTTTTT.

This clone appeared a single time. The genes are TRBV29-1 and TRBJ2-7; TRBD2 agrees at 14 bases. CDR3 length: 19 residues. Germline CDR1 is SQVTM and CDR2 is ANQGSEA. J was trimmed by 2 bases and V by 2 bases; bases with no gene match: 14. This CDR3 reads CSVERRRPGLAGVTYEQYF. DNA for the CDR3: TGCAGCGTTGAAAGACGTCGGCCGGGACTAGCGGGGGTTACCTACGAGCAGTACTTC.

This chain links TRBV9 with TRBJ2-7; 8 bases match TRBD1. This CDR3 has 12 residues. From germline, CDR1 is SGDLS and CDR2 YYNGEE. Unmatched junction bases numbered 1, after V lost 2 bases and J lost 6 bases. The CDR3 DNA reads as TGTGCCAGCAGCGTCGACAGGGGCGAGCAGTACTTC. It encodes CASSVDRGEQYF.

The rearrangement uses TRBV24-1 and TRBJ2-3, with 9 bases that match TRBD1. This CDR3 has 15 residues. In germline, CDR1 is KGHDR, CDR2 SFDVKD. The junction had 6 bases not matched to a gene; V was cut back by 4 bases and J by 5 bases. In DNA form, the CDR3 reads TGTGCCACCAGTGACTTTGACAGGGGGAAAGATACGCAGTATTTT. Translated: CATSDFDRGKDTQYF.

The chain couples TRBV5-4 to TRBJ2-7, with D possibly being TRBD2 (6 bases). This CDR3 is 14 amino acids long. Per germline, CDR1 SGHNT and CDR2 YYREEE (reference sequence). V was clipped by 7 bases and J by 2 bases, with 16 bases between them. The CDR3 sequence is CASQAREVPYEQYF. The CDR3 DNA reads TGTGCCAGCCAAGCCAGGGAGGTTCCCTACGAGCAGTACTTC.